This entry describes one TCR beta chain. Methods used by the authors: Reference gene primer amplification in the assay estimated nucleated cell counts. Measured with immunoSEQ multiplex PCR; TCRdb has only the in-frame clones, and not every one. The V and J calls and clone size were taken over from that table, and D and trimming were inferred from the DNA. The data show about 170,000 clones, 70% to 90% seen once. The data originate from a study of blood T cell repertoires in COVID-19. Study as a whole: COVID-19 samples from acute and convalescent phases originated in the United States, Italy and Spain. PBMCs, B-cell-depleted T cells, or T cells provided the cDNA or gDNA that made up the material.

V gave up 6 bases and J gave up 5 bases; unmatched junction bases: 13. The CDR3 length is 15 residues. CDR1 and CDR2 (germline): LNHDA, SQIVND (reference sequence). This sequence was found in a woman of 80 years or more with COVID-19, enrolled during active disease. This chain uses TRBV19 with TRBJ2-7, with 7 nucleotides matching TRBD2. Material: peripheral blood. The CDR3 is CASSRDGGKGDEQYF. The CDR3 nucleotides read TGTGCCAGTAGCCGAGACGGGGGGAAAGGGGACGAGCAGTACTTC.